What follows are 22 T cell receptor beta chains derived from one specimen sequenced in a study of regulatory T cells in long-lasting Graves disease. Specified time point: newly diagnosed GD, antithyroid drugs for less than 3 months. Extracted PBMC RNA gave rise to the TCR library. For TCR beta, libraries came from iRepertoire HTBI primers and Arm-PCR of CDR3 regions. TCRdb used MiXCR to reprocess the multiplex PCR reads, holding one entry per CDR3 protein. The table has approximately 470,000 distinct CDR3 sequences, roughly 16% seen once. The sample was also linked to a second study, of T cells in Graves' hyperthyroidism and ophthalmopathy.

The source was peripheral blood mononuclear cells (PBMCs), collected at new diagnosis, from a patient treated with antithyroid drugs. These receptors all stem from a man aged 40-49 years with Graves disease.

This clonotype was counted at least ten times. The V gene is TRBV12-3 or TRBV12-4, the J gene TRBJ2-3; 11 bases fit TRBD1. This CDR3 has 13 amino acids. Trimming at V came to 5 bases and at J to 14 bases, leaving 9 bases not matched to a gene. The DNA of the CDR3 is TGTGCCAGCAGTCCCAGAGGACAGGGGGCGGGGTATTTT. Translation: CASSPRGQGAGYF.

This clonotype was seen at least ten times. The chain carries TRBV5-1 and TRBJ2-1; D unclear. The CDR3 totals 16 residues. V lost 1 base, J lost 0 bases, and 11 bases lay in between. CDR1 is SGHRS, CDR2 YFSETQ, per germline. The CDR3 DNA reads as TGCGCCAGCAGCTTGAGTCCACCAAGCTCCTACAATGAGCAGTTCTTC. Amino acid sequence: CASSLSPPSSYNEQFF.

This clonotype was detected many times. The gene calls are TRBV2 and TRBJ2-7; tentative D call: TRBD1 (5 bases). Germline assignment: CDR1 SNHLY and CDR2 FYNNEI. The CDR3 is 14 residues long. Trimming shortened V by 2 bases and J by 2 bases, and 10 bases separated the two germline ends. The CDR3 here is CASSESGRAYEQYF. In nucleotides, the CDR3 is TGTGCCAGCAGTGAATCCGGCAGGGCCTACGAGCAGTACTTC.

The chain's CDR3 is CSVDDPGTSRNEQFF. CDR3 DNA sequence: TGCAGCGTTGATGATCCTGGGACTAGCAGGAATGAGCAGTTCTTC. V usage is TRBV29-1 and J usage is TRBJ2-1; 9 nucleotides match TRBD2. The CDR3 totals 15 residues. Per the germline V gene, CDR1 is SQVTM and CDR2 is ANQGSEA. J lost 7 bases, V lost 3 bases, and 10 bases had no gene match.

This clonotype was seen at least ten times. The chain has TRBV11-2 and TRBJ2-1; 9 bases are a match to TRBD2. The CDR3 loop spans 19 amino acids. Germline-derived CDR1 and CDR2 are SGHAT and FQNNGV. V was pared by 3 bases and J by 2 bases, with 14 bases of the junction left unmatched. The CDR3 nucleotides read TGTGCCAGCAGCTTCGGGGGGGCCCAGCGGGAGGCCCCCTACAATGAGCAGTTCTTC. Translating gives CASSFGGAQREAPYNEQFF.

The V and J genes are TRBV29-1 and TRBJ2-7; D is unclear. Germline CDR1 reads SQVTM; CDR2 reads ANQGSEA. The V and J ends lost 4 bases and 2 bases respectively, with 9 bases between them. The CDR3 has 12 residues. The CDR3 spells CSVAGPTYEQYF. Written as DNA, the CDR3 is TGCAGCGTTGCAGGACCCACCTACGAGCAGTACTTC.

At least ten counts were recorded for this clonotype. Here the CDR3 DNA reads TGTGCCAGCAGTTTAGTGGGGGAATATAATGAAAAACTGTTTTTT. Protein product: CASSLVGEYNEKLFF. V is TRBV28 and J is TRBJ1-4, with a possible D match to TRBD1 (5 bases). Trimming pared 2 bases from V and 4 bases from J, leaving 11 bases between. Germline CDR1 and CDR2: MDHEN and SYDVKM. The CDR3 has 15 amino acids.

The CDR3, as DNA: TGTGCCAGCAGTCTCGAGAGTTTGAGCTACAATGAGCAGTTCTTC. Translation gives CASSLESLSYNEQFF. This chain joins TRBV28 and TRBJ2-1; D gene uncertain. This CDR3 has 15 amino acids. V was trimmed by 5 bases and J by 3 bases, leaving 14 bases between them. CDR1 and CDR2 from the germline V gene are MDHEN and SYDVKM.

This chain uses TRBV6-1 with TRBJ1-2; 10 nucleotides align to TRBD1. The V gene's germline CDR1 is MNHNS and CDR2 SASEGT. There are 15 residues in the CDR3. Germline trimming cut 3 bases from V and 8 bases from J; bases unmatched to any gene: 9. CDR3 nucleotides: TGTGCCAGCAGTGACCCCGGGACAGGGGTTTTGGGCTACACCTTC. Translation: CASSDPGTGVLGYTF.

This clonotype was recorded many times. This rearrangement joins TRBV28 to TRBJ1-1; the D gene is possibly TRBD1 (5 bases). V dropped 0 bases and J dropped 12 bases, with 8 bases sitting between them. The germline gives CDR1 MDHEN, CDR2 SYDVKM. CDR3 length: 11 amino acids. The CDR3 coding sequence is TGTGCCAGCAGTTTATGGGGGGGAACTTTCTTT. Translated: CASSLWGGTFF.

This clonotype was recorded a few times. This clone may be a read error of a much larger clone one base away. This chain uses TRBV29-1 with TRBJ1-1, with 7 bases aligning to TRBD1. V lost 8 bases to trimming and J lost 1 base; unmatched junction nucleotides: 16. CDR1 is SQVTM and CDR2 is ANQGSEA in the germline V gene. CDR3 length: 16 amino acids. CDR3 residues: CSIIGLPGQTNTEAFF. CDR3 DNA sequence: TGCAGCATTATTGGTTTGCCGGGACAGACGAACACTGAAGCTTTCTTT.

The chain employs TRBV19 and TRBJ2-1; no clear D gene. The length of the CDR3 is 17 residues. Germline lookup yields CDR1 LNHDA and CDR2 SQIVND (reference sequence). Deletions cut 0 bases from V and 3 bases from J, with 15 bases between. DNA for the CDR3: TGTGCCAGTAGTATAGATCACGAATCCCGATACTACAATGAGCAGTTCTTC. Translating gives CASSIDHESRYYNEQFF.

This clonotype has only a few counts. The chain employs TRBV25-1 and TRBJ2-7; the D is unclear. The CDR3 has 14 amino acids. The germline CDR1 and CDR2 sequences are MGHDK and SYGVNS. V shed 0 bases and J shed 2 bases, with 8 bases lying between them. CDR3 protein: CASSEYGSTYEQYF. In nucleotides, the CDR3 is TGTGCCAGCAGTGAATACGGCAGTACCTACGAGCAGTACTTC.

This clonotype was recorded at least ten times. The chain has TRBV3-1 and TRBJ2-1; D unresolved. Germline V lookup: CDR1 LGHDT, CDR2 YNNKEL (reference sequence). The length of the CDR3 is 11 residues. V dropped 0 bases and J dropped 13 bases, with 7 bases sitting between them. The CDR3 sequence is CASSQESAQFF. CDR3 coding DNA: TGTGCCAGCAGCCAAGAGTCGGCCCAGTTCTTC.

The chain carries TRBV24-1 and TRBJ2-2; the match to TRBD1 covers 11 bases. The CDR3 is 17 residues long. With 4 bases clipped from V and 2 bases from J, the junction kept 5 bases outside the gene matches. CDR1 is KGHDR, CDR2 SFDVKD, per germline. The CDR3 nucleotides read TGTGCCACCAGTGACGTTGGACAGGGGGCTAACACCGGGGAGCTGTTTTTT. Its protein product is CATSDVGQGANTGELFF.

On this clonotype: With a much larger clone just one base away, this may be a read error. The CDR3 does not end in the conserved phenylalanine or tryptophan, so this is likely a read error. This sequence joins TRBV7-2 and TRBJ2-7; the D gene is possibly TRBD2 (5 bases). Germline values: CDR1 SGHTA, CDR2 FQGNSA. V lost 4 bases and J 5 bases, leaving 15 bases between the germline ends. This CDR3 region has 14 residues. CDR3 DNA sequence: TGTGCCAGCAGCTCCGGCCTAGCTCCCAACGAGCAGTACCTC. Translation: CASSSGLAPNEQYL.

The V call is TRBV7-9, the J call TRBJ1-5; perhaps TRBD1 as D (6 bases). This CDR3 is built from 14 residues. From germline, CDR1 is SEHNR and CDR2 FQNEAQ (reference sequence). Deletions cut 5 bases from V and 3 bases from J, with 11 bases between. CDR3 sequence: CASSPRTANQPQHF. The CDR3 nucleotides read TGTGCCAGCAGCCCCAGGACAGCCAATCAGCCCCAGCATTTT.

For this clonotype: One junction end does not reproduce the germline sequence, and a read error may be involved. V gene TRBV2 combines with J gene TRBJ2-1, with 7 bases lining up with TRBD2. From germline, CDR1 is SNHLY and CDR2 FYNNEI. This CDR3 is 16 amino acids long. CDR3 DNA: TGTGCCAGCAGTGAGTCGGGCGGGAGCTCCTACAATGAGCGGTTCTTC. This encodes CASSESGGSSYNERFF.

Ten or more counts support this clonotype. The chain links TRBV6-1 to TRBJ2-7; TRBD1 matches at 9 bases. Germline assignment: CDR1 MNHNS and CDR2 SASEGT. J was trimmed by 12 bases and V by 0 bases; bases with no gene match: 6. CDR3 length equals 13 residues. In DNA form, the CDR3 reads TGTGCCAGCAGTGAAGCCCCGGGACAGGGCCCGTACTTC. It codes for CASSEAPGQGPYF.

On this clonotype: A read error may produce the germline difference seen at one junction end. The CDR3 coding sequence is TGTGCCAGCAGTTACTCGAGGTACCCAACGGTGGGTGCTTTCTTT. This sequence encodes CASSYSRYPTVGAFF. The V call is TRBV10-1, the J call TRBJ1-1; D ambiguous. The CDR3 extends over 15 amino acids. The V gene's germline CDR1 is WNHNN and CDR2 SYGVQD (reference sequence).

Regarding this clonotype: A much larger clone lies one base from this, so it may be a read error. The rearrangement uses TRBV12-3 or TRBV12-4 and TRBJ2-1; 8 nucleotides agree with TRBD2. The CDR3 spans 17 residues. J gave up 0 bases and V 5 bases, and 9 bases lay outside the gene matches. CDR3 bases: TGTGCCAGCAGTAATGAACTAGCGGAGACCTCCTACAATGAGCAGTTCTTC. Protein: CASSNELAETSYNEQFF.

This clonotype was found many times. The CDR3 protein is CATARGRSEQYF. DNA of the CDR3: TGTGCCACAGCTAGGGGTAGGAGCGAGCAGTACTTC. The chain combines TRBV28 with TRBJ2-7; the D gene is possibly TRBD1 (5 bases). The CDR3 extends over 12 amino acids. From germline, CDR1 is MDHEN and CDR2 SYDVKM. The ends were cut back, 10 bases at V and 6 bases at J, with 16 bases in the middle.